A single sample is the source of the 3 T cell receptor beta chains below, sequenced in a study of T-cell reconstitution after alpha-beta-depleted transplantation in children. Unique molecular identifiers were used in preparing the TCRbeta library. TCRdb recomputed calls from the PCR reads with MiXCR, one row per CDR3 protein. The repertoire holds approximately 590,000 distinct CDR3 sequences, with roughly 10% as singletons. Source: PBMCs from the stem cell graft donor, taken from the stem cell graft. These receptors originate from a human donor who donated a stem cell graft to a child with acute myeloid leukemia.

The genes are TRBV4-3 and TRBJ2-7, with 9 bases lining up with TRBD1. Germline CDR1 and CDR2: LGHNA and YSLEER. The junction had 3 bases not matched to a gene; V was cut back by 3 bases and J by 3 bases. This CDR3 has 14 amino acids. The CDR3 loop reads CASSHRTGDYEQYF. The DNA of the CDR3 is TGCGCCAGCAGCCACCGGACAGGGGACTACGAGCAGTACTTC.

Ten or more counts support this clonotype. The V call is TRBV6-4, the J call TRBJ2-1; 8 bases are a match to TRBD2. The CDR3 is made up of 15 amino acids. Germline CDR1 reads MRHNA; CDR2 reads SNTAGT. The trim removed 6 bases at V and 3 bases at J, leaving 7 bases unmatched. CDR3 in amino acids: CASSRREGLYNEQFF. CDR3 nucleotide sequence: TGTGCCAGCAGCCGACGGGAGGGCCTCTACAATGAGCAGTTCTTC.

This clonotype was found many times. The chain is built from TRBV12-3 or TRBV12-4 and TRBJ2-1, with D unclear. The germline V and J ends were trimmed by 1 base and 2 bases, with 6 bases remaining between them. The CDR3 is made up of 14 amino acids. The CDR3 loop reads CASSLGATYNEQFF. CDR3 nucleotide sequence: TGTGCCAGCAGTTTAGGGGCGACCTACAATGAGCAGTTCTTC.